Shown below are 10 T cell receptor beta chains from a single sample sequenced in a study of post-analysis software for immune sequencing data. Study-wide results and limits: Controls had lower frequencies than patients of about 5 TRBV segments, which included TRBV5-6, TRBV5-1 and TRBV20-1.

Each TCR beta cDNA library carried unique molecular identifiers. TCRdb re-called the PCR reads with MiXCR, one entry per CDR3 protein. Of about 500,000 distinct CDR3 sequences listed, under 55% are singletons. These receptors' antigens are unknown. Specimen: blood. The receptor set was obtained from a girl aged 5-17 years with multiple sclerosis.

The CDR3 DNA reads TGTGCCAGCAGCTACTGGGGGGGGACAGGGACCTACGAGCAGTACTTC. Protein: CASSYWGGTGTYEQYF. The chain combines TRBV7-2 with TRBJ2-7; 9 bases map to TRBD1. The CDR3 is 16 amino acids. Germline values: CDR1 SGHTA, CDR2 FQGNSA. J lost 2 bases, V lost 4 bases, and 9 bases had no gene match.

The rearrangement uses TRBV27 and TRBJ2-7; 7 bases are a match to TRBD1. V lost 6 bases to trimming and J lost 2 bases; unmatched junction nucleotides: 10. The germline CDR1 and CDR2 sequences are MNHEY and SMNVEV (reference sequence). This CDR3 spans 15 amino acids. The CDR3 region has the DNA TGTGCCAGCAGACCCACAGGGGAGAGGACCTACGAGCAGTACTTC. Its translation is CASRPTGERTYEQYF.

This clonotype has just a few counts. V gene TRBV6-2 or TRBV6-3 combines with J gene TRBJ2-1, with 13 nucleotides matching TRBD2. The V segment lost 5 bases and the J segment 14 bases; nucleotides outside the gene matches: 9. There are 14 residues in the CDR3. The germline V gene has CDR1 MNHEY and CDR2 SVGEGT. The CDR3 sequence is CASSPGLAGAREFF. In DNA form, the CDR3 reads TGTGCCAGCAGTCCCGGACTAGCGGGAGCTCGGGAGTTCTTC.

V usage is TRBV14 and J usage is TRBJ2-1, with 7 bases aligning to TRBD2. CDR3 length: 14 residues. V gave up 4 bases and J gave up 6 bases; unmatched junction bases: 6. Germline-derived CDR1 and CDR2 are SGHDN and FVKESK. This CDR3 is CASSLWRESNEQFF. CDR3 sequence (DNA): TGTGCCAGCAGCCTTTGGCGGGAGTCCAATGAGCAGTTCTTC. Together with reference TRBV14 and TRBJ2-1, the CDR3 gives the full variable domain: EAGVTQFPSHSVIEKGQTVTLRCDPISGHDNLYWYRRVMGKEIKFLLHFVKESKQDESGMPNNRFLAERTGGTYSTLKVQPAELEDSGVYFCASSLWRESNEQFFGPGTRLTVL.

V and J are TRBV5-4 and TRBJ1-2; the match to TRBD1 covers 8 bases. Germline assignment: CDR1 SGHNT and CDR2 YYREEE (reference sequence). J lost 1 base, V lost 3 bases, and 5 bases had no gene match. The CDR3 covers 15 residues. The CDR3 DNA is TGTGCCAGCAGCTCCCGGACAGGGAGTAACTATGGCTACACCTTC. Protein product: CASSSRTGSNYGYTF.

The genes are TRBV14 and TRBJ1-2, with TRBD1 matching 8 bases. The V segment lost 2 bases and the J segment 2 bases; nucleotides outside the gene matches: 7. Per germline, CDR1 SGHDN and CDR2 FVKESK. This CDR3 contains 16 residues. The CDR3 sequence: CASSQLDREWNYGYTF. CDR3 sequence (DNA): TGTGCCAGCAGCCAATTGGACAGGGAGTGGAACTATGGCTACACCTTC.

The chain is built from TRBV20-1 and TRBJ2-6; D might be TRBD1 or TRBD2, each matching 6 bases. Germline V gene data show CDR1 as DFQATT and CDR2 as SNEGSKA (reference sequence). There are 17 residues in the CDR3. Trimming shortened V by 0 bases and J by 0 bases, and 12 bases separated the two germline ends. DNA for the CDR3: TGCAGTGCTAGAGAGAGGGGGGCCTTCTCTGGGGCCAACGTCCTGACTTTC. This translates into CSARERGAFSGANVLTF.

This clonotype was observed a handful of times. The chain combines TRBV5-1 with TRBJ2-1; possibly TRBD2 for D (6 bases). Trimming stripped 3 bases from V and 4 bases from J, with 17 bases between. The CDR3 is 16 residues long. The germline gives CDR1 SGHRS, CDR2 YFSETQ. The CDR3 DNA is TGCGCCAGCAGCTCCCTCCCAGGTAGCGGATACAATGAGCAGTTCTTC. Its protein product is CASSSLPGSGYNEQFF.

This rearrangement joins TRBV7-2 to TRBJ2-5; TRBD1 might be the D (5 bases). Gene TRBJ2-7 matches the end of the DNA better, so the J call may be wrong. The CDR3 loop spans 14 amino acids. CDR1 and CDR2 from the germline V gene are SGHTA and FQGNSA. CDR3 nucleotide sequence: TGTGCCAGCAGCTTAATCCCAGGGTTCTACGAGCAGTACTTC. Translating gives CASSLIPGFYEQYF.

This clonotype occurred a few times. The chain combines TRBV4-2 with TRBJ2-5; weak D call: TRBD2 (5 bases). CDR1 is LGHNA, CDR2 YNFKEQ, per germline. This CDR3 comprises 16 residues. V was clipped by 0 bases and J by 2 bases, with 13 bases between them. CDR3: CASSQDRTGSQETQYF. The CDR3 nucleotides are TGTGCCAGCAGCCAAGATAGGACGGGAAGTCAAGAGACCCAGTACTTC.